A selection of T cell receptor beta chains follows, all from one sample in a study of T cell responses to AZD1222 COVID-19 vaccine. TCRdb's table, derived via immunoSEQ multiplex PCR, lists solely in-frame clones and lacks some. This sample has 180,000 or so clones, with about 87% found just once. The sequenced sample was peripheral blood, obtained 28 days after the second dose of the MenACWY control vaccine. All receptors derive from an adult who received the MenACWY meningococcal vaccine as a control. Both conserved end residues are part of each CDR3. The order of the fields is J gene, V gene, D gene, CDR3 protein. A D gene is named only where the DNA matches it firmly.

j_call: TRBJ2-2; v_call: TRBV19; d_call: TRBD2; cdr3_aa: CASSNQGRTSGSTGELFF
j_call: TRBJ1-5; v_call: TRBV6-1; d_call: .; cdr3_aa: CASSEAGLQPQHF
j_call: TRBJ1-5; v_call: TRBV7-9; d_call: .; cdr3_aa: CASSTSGSNQPQHF
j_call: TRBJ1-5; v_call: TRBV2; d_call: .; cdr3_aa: CASSLPPGGWQPQHF
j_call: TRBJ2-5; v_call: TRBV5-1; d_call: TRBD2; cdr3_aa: CASSFSGSRETQYF
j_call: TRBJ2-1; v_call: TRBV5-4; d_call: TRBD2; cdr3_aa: CASSPGGPIYNEQFF
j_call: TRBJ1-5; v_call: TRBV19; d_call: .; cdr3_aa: CASSIDNNERQPQHF
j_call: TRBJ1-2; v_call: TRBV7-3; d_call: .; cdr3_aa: CASSPGWGGGYTF
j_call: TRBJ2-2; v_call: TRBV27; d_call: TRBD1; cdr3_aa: CASSRSTGYTGELFF
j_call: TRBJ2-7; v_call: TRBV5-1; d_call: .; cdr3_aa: CASSLAGSSYEQYF
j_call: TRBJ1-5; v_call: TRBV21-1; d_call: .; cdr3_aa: CASSKLPGGLSNQPQHF
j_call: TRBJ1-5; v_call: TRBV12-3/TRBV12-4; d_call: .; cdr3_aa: CASGGQPQHF
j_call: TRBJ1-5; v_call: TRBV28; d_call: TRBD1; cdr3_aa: CASSTSQGGLSQPQHF
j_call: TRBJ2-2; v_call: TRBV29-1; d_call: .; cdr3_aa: CSVDRSSTGELFF
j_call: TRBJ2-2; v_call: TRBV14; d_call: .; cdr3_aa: CASSQSRTGELFF
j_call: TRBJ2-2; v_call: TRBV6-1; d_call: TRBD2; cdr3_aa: CASSEGGYGGRPTGELFF
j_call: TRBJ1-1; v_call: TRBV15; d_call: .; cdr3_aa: CATSREAGAGIEAFF
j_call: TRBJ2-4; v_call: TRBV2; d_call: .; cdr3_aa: CASTKVVNIQYF
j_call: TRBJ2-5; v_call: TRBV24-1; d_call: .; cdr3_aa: CATSDPRGGQETQYF
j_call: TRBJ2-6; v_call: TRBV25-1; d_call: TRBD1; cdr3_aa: CASTRDSSSSSGANVLTF
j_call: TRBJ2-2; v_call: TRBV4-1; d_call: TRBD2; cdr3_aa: CASSLGLAHTGELFF
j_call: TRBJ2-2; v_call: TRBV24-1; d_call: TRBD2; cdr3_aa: CATSDPGLAGLFF
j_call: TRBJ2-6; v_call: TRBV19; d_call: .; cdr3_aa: CASSVQGGANVLTF
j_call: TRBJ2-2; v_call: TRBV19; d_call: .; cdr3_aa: CASYTTANTGELFF
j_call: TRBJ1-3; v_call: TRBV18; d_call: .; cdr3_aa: CASSPTYSGNTIYF
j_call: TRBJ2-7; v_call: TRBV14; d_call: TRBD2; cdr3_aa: CASSQDPYSGRFEYEQYF
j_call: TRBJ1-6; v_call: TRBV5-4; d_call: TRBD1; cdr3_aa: CASSFPGQYNSPLHF
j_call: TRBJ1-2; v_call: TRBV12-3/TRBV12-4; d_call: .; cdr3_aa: CASSFATRGYTF
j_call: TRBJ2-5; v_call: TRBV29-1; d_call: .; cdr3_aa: CSVERGRETQYF
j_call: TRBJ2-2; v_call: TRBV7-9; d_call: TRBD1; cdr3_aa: CASSLPTGPSGELFF
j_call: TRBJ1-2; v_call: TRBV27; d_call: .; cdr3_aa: CASRPRTDYGYTF
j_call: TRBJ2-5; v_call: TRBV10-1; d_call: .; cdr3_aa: CASSESLQETQYF
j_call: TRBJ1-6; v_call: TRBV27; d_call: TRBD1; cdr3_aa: CASSFWTGGLNSPLHF
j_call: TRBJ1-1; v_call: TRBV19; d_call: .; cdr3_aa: CASSIYWNTEAFF
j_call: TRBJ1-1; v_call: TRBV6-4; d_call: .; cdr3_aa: CASSDGWGTEAFF
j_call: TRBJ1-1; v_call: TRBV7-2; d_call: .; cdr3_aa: CASSSLWGPAGLF
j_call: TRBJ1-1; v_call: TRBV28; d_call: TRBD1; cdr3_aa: CASSENRGLEGEAFF
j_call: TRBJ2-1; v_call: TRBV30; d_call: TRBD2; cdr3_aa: CACFSVAGVSYNEQFF
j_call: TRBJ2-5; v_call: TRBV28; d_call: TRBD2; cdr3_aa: CASTHGLAGVGTQYF
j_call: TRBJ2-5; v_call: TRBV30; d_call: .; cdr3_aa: CAWSVQAGKETQYF
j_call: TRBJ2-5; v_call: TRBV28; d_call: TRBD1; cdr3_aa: CASSPNGQEETQYF
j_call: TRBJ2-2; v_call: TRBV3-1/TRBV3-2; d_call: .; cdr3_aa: CASSQVRRENTGELFF
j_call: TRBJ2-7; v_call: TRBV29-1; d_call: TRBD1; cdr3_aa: CSVVVGTGGAYEQYF
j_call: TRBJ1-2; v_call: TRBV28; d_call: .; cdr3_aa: CASSLQRLLHDFYGYTF
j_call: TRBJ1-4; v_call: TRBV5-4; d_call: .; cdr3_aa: CASSQGGERKKLFF
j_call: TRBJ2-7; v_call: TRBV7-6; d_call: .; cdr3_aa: CASSFYGGPGEQYF
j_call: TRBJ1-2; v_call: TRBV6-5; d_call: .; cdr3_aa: CASSYRGVNYGYTF